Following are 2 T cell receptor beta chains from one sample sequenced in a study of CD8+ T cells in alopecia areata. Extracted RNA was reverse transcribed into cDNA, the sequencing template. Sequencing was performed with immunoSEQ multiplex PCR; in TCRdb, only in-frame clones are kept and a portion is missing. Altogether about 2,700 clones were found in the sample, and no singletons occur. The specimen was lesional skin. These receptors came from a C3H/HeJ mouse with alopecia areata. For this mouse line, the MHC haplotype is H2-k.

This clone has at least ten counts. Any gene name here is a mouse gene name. The sequenced CDR3 bases are TGCACCTGCAGTGCAGGTGGGGGGGCTCCAGAA. Translation: CTCSAGGGAPE. The full CDR3 protein reads CTCSAGGGAPETLYF. The rearrangement uses TRBV1 and TRBJ2-3; 9 nucleotides align to TRBD2. The CDR3 is cut off 4 residues early in the read; its end comes from the germline J gene. The CDR3 sequence is 15 residues long. The germline gives CDR1 NSQYPW, CDR2 LRSPGD (reference sequence). J gave up 4 bases and V 1 base, and 3 bases lay outside the gene matches.

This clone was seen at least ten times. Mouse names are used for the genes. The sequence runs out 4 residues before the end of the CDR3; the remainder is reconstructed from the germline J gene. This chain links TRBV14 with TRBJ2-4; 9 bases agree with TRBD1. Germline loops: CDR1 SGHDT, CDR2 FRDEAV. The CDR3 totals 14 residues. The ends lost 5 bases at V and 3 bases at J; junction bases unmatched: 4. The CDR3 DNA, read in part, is TGTGCCAGCAGCTCCGGGACAGGGCAAAAC. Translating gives CASSSGTGQN. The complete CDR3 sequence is CASSSGTGQNTLYF.